A single sample gave rise to the 28 T cell receptor beta chains below, sequenced in a study of blood T cell repertoires in COVID-19. Some clones are missing from TCRdb's copy, which holds only in-frame ones; the method was immunoSEQ multiplex PCR. The data contain about 410,000 clones, around 86% of them singletons. The material sequenced was peripheral blood. The receptors come from a woman in her twenties or thirties with active or convalescent COVID-19.

A single count supports this clone. V gene TRBV13 combines with J gene TRBJ1-2; no clear D gene. Germline V CDR1 and CDR2: PRHDT, FYEKMQ (reference sequence). The CDR3 loop spans 14 amino acids. V was trimmed by 2 bases and J by 2 bases, leaving 9 bases between them. The CDR3 region has the DNA TGTGCCAGCAGCTTACGTCAGATGAACTATGGCTACACCTTC. This encodes CASSLRQMNYGYTF.

The rearrangement joins TRBV11-2 to TRBJ1-5; 7 bases match TRBD1. Germline loops: CDR1 SGHAT, CDR2 FQNNGV. V lost 5 bases, J lost 7 bases, and 8 bases stayed unmatched. This CDR3 has 14 residues. The CDR3 sequence: CASSKTGMFQPQHF. In nucleotides, the CDR3 is TGTGCCAGCAGCAAGACAGGGATGTTCCAGCCCCAGCATTTT.

V usage is TRBV19 and J usage is TRBJ1-2, with D possibly matching TRBD1 (5 bases). The CDR3 length is 15 residues. Germline V gives CDR1 LNHDA, CDR2 SQIVND (reference sequence). The V end lost 5 bases, the J end lost 3 bases, and 16 bases lay between the germline ends. The CDR3 coding sequence is TGTGCCAGTAGTCGCACCGGCGGGGGGGACTATGGCTACACCTTC. Its translation: CASSRTGGGDYGYTF.

This clone was detected only once. This sequence joins TRBV5-1 and TRBJ1-4; no definite D call. V was trimmed by 1 base and J by 6 bases, leaving 4 bases between them. Germline lookup yields CDR1 SGHRS and CDR2 YFSETQ. This CDR3 spans 12 amino acids. CDR3 in DNA: TGCGCCAGCAGCTTGTCCGATGAAAAACTGTTTTTT. Protein sequence: CASSLSDEKLFF. Full variable domain (outside the CDR3, taken from reference TRBV5-1 and TRBJ1-4): KAGVTQTPRYLIKTRGQQVTLSCSPISGHRSVSWYQQTPGQGLQFLFEYFSETQRNKGNFPGRFSGRQFSNSRSEMNVSTLELGDSALYLCASSLSDEKLFFGSGTQLSVL.

This chain joins TRBV11-2 and TRBJ1-1; D gene unclear. This CDR3 has 13 amino acids. Trimming cost V 4 bases and J 6 bases, with 12 bases left between them. CDR1 and CDR2 from the germline V gene are SGHAT and FQNNGV. For the CDR3, the DNA is TGTGCCAGCAGCTCCACACGGGTGCCTGAAGCTTTCTTT. Its translation is CASSSTRVPEAFF.

The chain carries TRBV30 and TRBJ1-2, with 7 bases aligning to TRBD1. This CDR3 is built from 16 residues. V trimming: 6 bases; J trimming: 8 bases; junction bases outside the gene matches: 21. The V gene's germline CDR1 is GTSNPN and CDR2 SVGIG (reference sequence). The CDR3 region has the DNA TGTGCCTGCCAAGACAGGGTCGTCGGAAGGATTAGGGGCTACACCTTC. Translating gives CACQDRVVGRIRGYTF.

The J gene is TRBJ1-3, the V gene TRBV7-2; D perhaps matches TRBD1 (6 bases). V lost 5 bases to trimming and J lost 0 bases, with 14 bases between them. Looked up from germline, CDR1 is SGHTA and CDR2 is FQGNSA. The CDR3 extends over 16 amino acids. CDR3 sequence: CASSLSTGHSGNTIYF. DNA of the CDR3: TGTGCCAGCAGCCTCTCGACAGGCCACTCTGGAAACACCATATATTTT.

The chain uses TRBV25-1 and TRBJ1-2; 7 nucleotides agree with TRBD1. Germline V CDR1 and CDR2: MGHDK, SYGVNS. Trimming took 2 bases from V and 7 from J; bases not matched to a gene: 7. The CDR3 has 14 residues. CDR3 nucleotide sequence: TGTGCCAGCAGTGAAGGGACAGTCAATTTTGGCTACACCTTC. Its translation: CASSEGTVNFGYTF.

V gene TRBV6-5 combines with J gene TRBJ1-4; the D is unclear. The V and J ends lost 4 bases and 4 bases respectively, with 7 bases between them. The CDR3 extends over 13 amino acids. Germline CDR1 and CDR2: MNHEY and SVGAGI. This CDR3 is CASSFQVNEKLFF. The CDR3 DNA reads as TGTGCCAGCAGTTTCCAGGTTAATGAAAAACTGTTTTTT.

This rearrangement joins TRBV6-5 to TRBJ1-5; 7 nucleotides agree with TRBD1. J lost 9 bases, V lost 2 bases, and 10 bases had no gene match. The CDR3 has 15 amino acids. Germline CDR1 and CDR2: MNHEY and SVGAGI. The CDR3 DNA reads TGTGCCAGCAGTTACGGACAGGACCCAGGGTGGCCCCAGCATTTT. It yields the protein CASSYGQDPGWPQHF.

This chain links TRBV5-1 with TRBJ2-5; 10 nucleotides align to TRBD2. The CDR3 totals 14 residues. The J segment lost 3 bases and the V segment lost 4 bases, leaving 3 bases of the junction unmatched. CDR1 and CDR2 from the germline V gene are SGHRS and YFSETQ. The CDR3 DNA sequence: TGCGCCAGCAGCCTAGCGGGGGCCAAAGAGACCCAGTACTTC. Its protein is CASSLAGAKETQYF.

J is TRBJ1-2 and V is TRBV18; D remains unclear. CDR1 KGHSH and CDR2 LQKENI come from the germline V gene. There are 15 residues in the CDR3. The V and J ends lost 2 bases and 8 bases respectively, with 18 bases between them. The CDR3 region has the DNA TGTGCCAGCTCACCAACAGACAACCCGTCGGGAGGCTACACCTTC. Its translation: CASSPTDNPSGGYTF.

CDR3 coding DNA: TGCGCCAGCAGCCCCCGGCCCGGCAGGAACTATGGCTACACCTTC. Encoded protein: CASSPRPGRNYGYTF. The chain combines TRBV4-1 with TRBJ1-2; no definite D call. CDR1 MGHRA and CDR2 YSYEKL come from the germline V gene. This CDR3 spans 15 amino acids. V was cut by 4 bases and J by 2 bases, with 14 bases left in between.

The chain is built from TRBV19 and TRBJ2-7, with D perhaps TRBD1 (6 bases). Deletions cut 2 bases from V and 3 bases from J, with 14 bases between. This CDR3 is 15 amino acids long. Per the germline V gene, CDR1 is LNHDA and CDR2 is SQIVND (reference sequence). The CDR3 DNA is TGTGCCAGTAGTATAACCTGGGCAGGGGTCTACGAGCAGTACTTC. This codes for CASSITWAGVYEQYF.

This clone was seen only once. This rearrangement joins TRBV5-1 to TRBJ2-2; 7 positions agree with TRBD1. The CDR3 consists of 15 residues. The J segment lost 0 bases and the V segment lost 4 bases, leaving 3 bases of the junction unmatched. Germline lookup yields CDR1 SGHRS and CDR2 YFSETQ. This chain's CDR3 is CASSAQGANTGELFF. CDR3 sequence (DNA): TGCGCCAGCAGCGCCCAGGGGGCGAACACCGGGGAGCTGTTTTTT.

The chain uses TRBV5-6 and TRBJ1-3; possible D gene TRBD1, 6 bases. Germline CDR1 reads SGHDT; CDR2 reads YYEEEE. V lost 5 bases to trimming and J lost 2 bases, with 11 bases between them. The CDR3 loop spans 14 amino acids. DNA for the CDR3: TGTGCCAGCAGACCACAGGGAACTGGAAACACCATATATTTT. This translates into CASRPQGTGNTIYF. The full variable domain, with the rest looked up from reference TRBV5-6 and TRBJ1-3, is DAGVTQSPTHLIKTRGQQVTLRCSPKSGHDTVSWYQQALGQGPQFIFQYYEEEERQRGNFPDRFSGHQFPNYSSELNVNALLLGDSALYLCASRPQGTGNTIYFGEGSWLTVV.

The chain links TRBV5-1 to TRBJ2-1, with 7 nucleotides matching TRBD2. This CDR3 is 14 amino acids long. CDR1 and CDR2 (germline): SGHRS, YFSETQ. V dropped 1 base and J dropped 10; count of bases not matched to a gene: 8. CDR3 in DNA: TGCGCCAGCAGCTTGACTGGGAGGGCTAACGAGCAGTTCTTC. Protein sequence: CASSLTGRANEQFF. Based on the CDR3 plus reference TRBV5-1 and TRBJ2-1, the full variable domain is KAGVTQTPRYLIKTRGQQVTLSCSPISGHRSVSWYQQTPGQGLQFLFEYFSETQRNKGNFPGRFSGRQFSNSRSEMNVSTLELGDSALYLCASSLTGRANEQFFGPGTRLTVL.

The chain recombines TRBV20-1 with TRBJ2-7, with D tentatively TRBD2 (5 bases). Trimming took 3 bases from V and 2 from J, leaving 8 bases between them. Germline V gene lookup returns CDR1 DFQATT and CDR2 SNEGSKA (reference sequence). This CDR3 contains 12 residues. CDR3 protein: CSASSGTYEQYF. The CDR3 DNA reads TGCAGTGCTAGTTCGGGGACCTACGAGCAGTACTTC.

The count of this clone is one. The chain joins TRBV10-3 to TRBJ1-1; D is unresolved. The V and J ends lost 4 bases and 2 bases respectively, with 8 bases between them. CDR1 is ENHRY and CDR2 is SYGVKD in the germline V gene. The CDR3 consists of 13 residues. The chain's CDR3 is CAISGRGNTEAFF. In nucleotides, the CDR3 is TGTGCCATCAGTGGTCGGGGAAACACTGAAGCTTTCTTT.

The rearrangement uses TRBV2 and TRBJ1-1, with 7 bases aligning to TRBD1. Germline lookup yields CDR1 SNHLY and CDR2 FYNNEI. With V trimmed by 5 bases and J by 7 bases, 7 bases remained unmatched. This CDR3 contains 13 residues. CDR3 sequence: CASSRWDRDEAFF. CDR3 coding DNA: TGTGCCAGCAGTCGATGGGACAGAGATGAAGCTTTCTTT.

This chain links TRBV6-5 with TRBJ2-7; D uncertain. Germline CDR1 reads MNHEY; CDR2 reads SVGAGI. This CDR3 region has 12 residues. Trimming shortened V by 8 bases and J by 2 bases, and 10 bases separated the two germline ends. The CDR3 DNA is TGTGCCAGCTCTCGAGCACCCTACGAGCAGTACTTC. Residues: CASSRAPYEQYF.

This chain links TRBV6-1 with TRBJ2-7; D possibly corresponds to TRBD1 (5 bases). CDR3 length: 15 amino acids. Germline CDR1 is MNHNS and CDR2 is SASEGT. V gave up 1 base and J gave up 3 bases, with 13 bases separating them. CDR3 nucleotide sequence: TGTGCCAGCAGTGAAGACAGGTATGCAAACTACGAGCAGTACTTC. It specifies CASSEDRYANYEQYF.

The gene calls are TRBV5-1 and TRBJ2-2; D is perhaps TRBD2 (6 bases). The V gene lost 4 bases and the J gene lost 7 bases, with 17 bases spanning the gap. Looked up from germline, CDR1 is SGHRS and CDR2 is YFSETQ. CDR3 length: 15 amino acids. The CDR3 DNA reads as TGCGCCAGCAGCGGCGGCGGGGTGCAGAGCGGGGAGCTGTTTTTT. Encoded protein: CASSGGGVQSGELFF.

The sample holds a few counts of this clone. This chain uses TRBV28 with TRBJ2-1, with 8 bases identical to TRBD2. After removal of 3 bases from V and 7 bases from J, the junction contained 8 bases not matched to a gene. In germline, CDR1 is MDHEN, CDR2 SYDVKM. The CDR3 length is 15 residues. In DNA, the CDR3 is TGTGCCAGCAGTTTGTTAACGGGAGGGATGAATGAGCAGTTCTTC. This translates into CASSLLTGGMNEQFF.

J is TRBJ1-2 and V is TRBV5-1, with 7 bases fitting TRBD1. Germline values: CDR1 SGHRS, CDR2 YFSETQ. V trimming: 6 bases; J trimming: 1 base; junction bases outside the gene matches: 9. The CDR3 runs 15 residues. The CDR3 here is CASTFTTGNNYGYTF. In nucleotides, the CDR3 is TGCGCCAGCACCTTTACGACAGGGAATAACTATGGCTACACCTTC.

The gene calls are TRBV5-1 and TRBJ2-1, with 7 bases that match TRBD2. CDR3 length equals 15 residues. J was trimmed by 6 bases and V by 0 bases; bases with no gene match: 6. The germline V gene has CDR1 SGHRS and CDR2 YFSETQ. The CDR3 bases are TGCGCCAGCAGCTTGGAGGGGAGGGGAGGCAATGAGCAGTTCTTC. It yields the protein CASSLEGRGGNEQFF.

V gene TRBV18 combines with J gene TRBJ2-7; 10 bases are shared with TRBD1. Germline V gene sequence: CDR1 KGHSH, CDR2 LQKENI. V dropped 5 bases and J dropped 4; count of bases not matched to a gene: 5. The CDR3 covers 14 residues. This chain's CDR3 is CASSGQGVGYEQYF. DNA of the CDR3: TGTGCCAGCTCAGGACAGGGGGTAGGTTACGAGCAGTACTTC.

Only one count was recorded for this clone. This sequence joins TRBV30 and TRBJ1-1; D might be TRBD1 (6 bases). The CDR3 is 13 amino acids. The germline CDR1 and CDR2 sequences are GTSNPN and SVGIG (reference sequence). V lost 4 bases to trimming and J lost 4 bases, with 13 bases between them. The CDR3 protein is CAWTSTGRTEAFF. The CDR3 nucleotides are TGTGCCTGGACTTCGACAGGACGCACTGAAGCTTTCTTT.